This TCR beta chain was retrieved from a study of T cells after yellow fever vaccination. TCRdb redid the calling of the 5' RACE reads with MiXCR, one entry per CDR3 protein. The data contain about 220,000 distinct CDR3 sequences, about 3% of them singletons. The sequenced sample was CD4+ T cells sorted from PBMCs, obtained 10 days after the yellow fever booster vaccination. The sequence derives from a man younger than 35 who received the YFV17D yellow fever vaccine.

The CDR3: CSARDRSAVYNEQFF. DNA for the CDR3: TGCAGTGCTAGAGATAGGTCGGCAGTCTACAATGAGCAGTTCTTC. The chain has TRBV20-1 and TRBJ2-1; D call uncertain. The CDR3 covers 15 residues. The V and J ends lost 0 bases and 3 bases respectively, with 12 bases between them. The germline gives CDR1 DFQATT, CDR2 SNEGSKA (reference sequence).